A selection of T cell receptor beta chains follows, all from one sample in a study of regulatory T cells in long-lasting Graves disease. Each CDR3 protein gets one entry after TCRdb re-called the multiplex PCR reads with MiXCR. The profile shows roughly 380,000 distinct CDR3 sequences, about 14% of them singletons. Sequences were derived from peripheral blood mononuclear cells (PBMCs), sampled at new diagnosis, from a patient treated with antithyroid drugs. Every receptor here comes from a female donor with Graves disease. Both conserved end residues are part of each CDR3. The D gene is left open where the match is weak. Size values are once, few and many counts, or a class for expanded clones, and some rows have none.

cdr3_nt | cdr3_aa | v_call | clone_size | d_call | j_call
TGTGCCAGCAGTTACTCGACCAACACCGGGGAGCTGTTTTTT | CASSYSTNTGELFF | TRBV6-2/TRBV6-3 | many | NA | TRBJ2-2
TGCAGTGCTAGGGGGTCGTACACTGAAGCTTTCTTT | CSARGSYTEAFF | TRBV20-1 | many | NA | TRBJ1-1
TGCGCCAGCAGCTTGGCCCAGGGGATAACGGGGGAGCTGTTTTTT | CASSLAQGITGELFF | TRBV5-1 | NA | NA | TRBJ2-2
TGTGCCAGCAGCGTAGATTCCGGGGGGGACCCCACAGATACGCAGTATTTT | CASSVDSGGDPTDTQYF | TRBV9 | many | TRBD2 | TRBJ2-3
TGTGCCAGCAGCCTTGGGACAGGGGATACTGAGACCCAGTACTTC | CASSLGTGDTETQYF | TRBV3-1 | many | TRBD1 | TRBJ2-5
TGCAGTGCGCCCTTCAGCAATGAGCAGTTCTTC | CSAPFSNEQFF | TRBV20-1 | many | NA | TRBJ2-1
TGTGTCTCGGGGGACTGGGGTGAGCAGTTCTTC | CVSGDWGEQFF | TRBV28 | few | NA | TRBJ2-1
TGTGCCAGCAGTTCGGGACTAGCGGGGGCGCGCTACGAGCAGTACTTC | CASSSGLAGARYEQYF | TRBV27 | many | TRBD2 | TRBJ2-7
TGTGCCAGCGGACCCCTCTACAGTGTGGGCGGCCTCGGTGGGCAGCCCCAGCATTTT | CASGPLYSVGGLGGQPQHF | TRBV28 | many | NA | TRBJ1-5
TGTGCCAGCAGCCACTTCGGGACGAATCAGCCCCAGCATTTT | CASSHFGTNQPQHF | TRBV6-2/TRBV6-3 | NA | NA | TRBJ1-5
TGTGCCAGCAGTCCGAAGCGGGAGCACCAGTTCTTC | CASSPKREHQFF | TRBV28 | many | TRBD2 | TRBJ2-1
TGCAGTGCTAGGGGACTAAGACGACAAGCTAACTATGGCTACACCTTC | CSARGLRRQANYGYTF | TRBV20-1 | NA | NA | TRBJ1-2
TGTGCCAGCAGCCTACGGGGAGTAGGGGCTGTTCAGCCCCAGCATTTT | CASSLRGVGAVQPQHF | TRBV6-1 | NA | NA | TRBJ1-5
TGTGCCAGCAGTCCAGGGGCGTCGGGAACCGGGGAGCTGTTTTTT | CASSPGASGTGELFF | TRBV2 | NA | NA | TRBJ2-2
TGCGCCAGCAGCTTGGCGGCGGGACAGGGCCCTGAAGCTTTCTTT | CASSLAAGQGPEAFF | TRBV5-1 | NA | TRBD1 | TRBJ1-1
TGTGCCAGCACCGGGGCAGGGAGTCATCAGCCCCAGCATTTT | CASTGAGSHQPQHF | TRBV12-3/TRBV12-4 | many | NA | TRBJ1-5
TGTGCCAGCAGTCTCGCCCTAGCGGGAGGGCCGGCCACAGATACGCAGTATTTT | CASSLALAGGPATDTQYF | TRBV27 | many | TRBD2 | TRBJ2-3
TGTGCCATCAGTGAGTCGAAAGGGGGTTCCCGCTACACAGATACGCAGTATTTT | CAISESKGGSRYTDTQYF | TRBV10-3 | many | NA | TRBJ2-3
TGTGCCAGCAGCTTGAAGGAAGACAGGGACTATGGCTACACCTTC | CASSLKEDRDYGYTF | TRBV5-8 | many | TRBD1 | TRBJ1-2
TGTGCCAGCAGGTATCAGGGAGGGCAGCCCCAGCATTTT | CASRYQGGQPQHF | TRBV12-3/TRBV12-4 | many | NA | TRBJ1-5
TGTGCCAGCAGGGCGGGACTAGCGGGAACCGGGGAGCTGTTTTTT | CASRAGLAGTGELFF | TRBV27 | NA | TRBD2 | TRBJ2-2
TGTGCCAGCAGTTCCTTCGACAGGGCAATGCTAGGCTATGGCTACACCTTC | CASSSFDRAMLGYGYTF | TRBV28 | NA | TRBD1 | TRBJ1-2
TGTGCCAGCAGCTACGGACCGGTCGGGTTCTACGAGCAGTACTTC | CASSYGPVGFYEQYF | TRBV11-2 | many | NA | TRBJ2-7
TGTGCCAGCTCCCTTGCCGCCAGCCCGCCCACAGAGACCCAGTACTTC | CASSLAASPPTETQYF | TRBV6-1 | NA | NA | TRBJ2-5
TGTGCCATCAGTGCGCCACAGACAGACTACGAGCAGTACTTC | CAISAPQTDYEQYF | TRBV10-3 | many | NA | TRBJ2-7
TGTGCCAGCAGCTTAGATCGTGGGGCCGGGGAGCTGTTTTTT | CASSLDRGAGELFF | TRBV7-2 | NA | NA | TRBJ2-2